What follows is one T cell receptor beta chain and its context. What it binds is not known. This entry belongs to a study of shared clonotypes between healthy human individuals. Study-wide results and caveats: Blood was the only sampled material, and tissue repertoires likely differ.

CDR1 and CDR2 (germline): LNHDA, SQIVND (reference sequence). The V segment lost 5 bases and the J segment 3 bases; nucleotides outside the gene matches: 8. The CDR3 totals 15 residues. For each subset, genomic DNA was distributed in equal portions over several immunoSEQ plates. TCRdb keeps only in-frame clones here, not all; method: immunoSEQ multiplex PCR. The sample lists about 2.4 million clones; more than 80% were seen once. The sequenced material came from naive CD4+ T cells sorted from blood. Specified subset: CD45RA+ positively selected. The chain couples TRBV19 to TRBJ2-7; the match to TRBD1 covers 9 bases. The clonotype comes from a man aged 18 to 29 in good health. The CDR3 here is CASSERDRAGYEQYF. CDR3 DNA: TGTGCCAGTAGTGAAAGGGACAGGGCCGGCTACGAGCAGTACTTC. The full variable domain, completed using reference TRBV19 and TRBJ2-7, is DGGITQSPKYLFRKEGQNVTLSCEQNLNHDAMYWYRQDPGQGLRLIYYSQIVNDFQKGDIAEGYSVSREKKESFPLTVTSAQKNPTAFYLCASSERDRAGYEQYFGPGTRLTVT.